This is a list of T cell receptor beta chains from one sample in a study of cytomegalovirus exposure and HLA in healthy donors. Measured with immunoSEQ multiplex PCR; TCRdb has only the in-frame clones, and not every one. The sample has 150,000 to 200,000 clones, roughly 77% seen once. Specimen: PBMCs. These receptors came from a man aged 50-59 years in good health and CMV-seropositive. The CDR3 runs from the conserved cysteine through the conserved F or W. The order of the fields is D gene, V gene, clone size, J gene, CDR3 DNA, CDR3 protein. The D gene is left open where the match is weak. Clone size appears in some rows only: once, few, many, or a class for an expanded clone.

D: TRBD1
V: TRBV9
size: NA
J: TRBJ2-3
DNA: TGTGCCAGCAGCGTAGCTGACCACCGACAGGGAGATACGCAGTATTTT
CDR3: CASSVADHRQGDTQYF

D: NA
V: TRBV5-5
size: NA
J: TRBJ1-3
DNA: TGTGCCAGCAGCTGGGGGGTTAGCTCTGGAAACACCATATATTTT
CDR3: CASSWGVSSGNTIYF

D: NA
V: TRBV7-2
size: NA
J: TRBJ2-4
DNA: TGTGCCAGCAGCTTATCCAGGCTAGCCAAAAACATTCAGTACTTC
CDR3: CASSLSRLAKNIQYF

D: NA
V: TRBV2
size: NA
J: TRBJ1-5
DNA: TGTGCCAGCAGTGTGGCAGGGGCTTCCAATCAGCCCCAGCATTTT
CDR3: CASSVAGASNQPQHF

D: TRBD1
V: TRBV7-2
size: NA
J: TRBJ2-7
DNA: TGTGCCAGCAGCCAGGACAGGACCCTAGAGCAGTACTTC
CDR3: CASSQDRTLEQYF

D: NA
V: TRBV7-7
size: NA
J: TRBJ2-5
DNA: TGTGCCAGCAGCCTAACCGCGGTACGCCAAGAGACCCAGTACTTC
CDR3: CASSLTAVRQETQYF

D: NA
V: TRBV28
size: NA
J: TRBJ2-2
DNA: TGTGCCAGCAGTTTCGTGGTGACAGAAGGGTCCGGGGAGCTGTTTTTT
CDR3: CASSFVVTEGSGELFF

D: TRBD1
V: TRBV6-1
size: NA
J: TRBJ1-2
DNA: TGTGCCAGCAGTGGGACAGGGGGCTCTTATAACTATGGCTACACCTTC
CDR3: CASSGTGGSYNYGYTF

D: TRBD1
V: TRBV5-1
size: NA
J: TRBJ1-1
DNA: TGCGCCAGCAGCCGGGACAGGGGGCGTGAAGCTTTCTTT
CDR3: CASSRDRGREAFF

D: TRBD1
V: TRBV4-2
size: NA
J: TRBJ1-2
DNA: TGTGCCAGCAGCCATATTGACAGGGGACCGGGTGGCTACACCTTC
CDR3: CASSHIDRGPGGYTF

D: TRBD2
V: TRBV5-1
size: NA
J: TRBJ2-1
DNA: TGCGCCAGCTCCAGCGGGGGGGCGGGTGAGCAGTTCTTC
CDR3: CASSSGGAGEQFF

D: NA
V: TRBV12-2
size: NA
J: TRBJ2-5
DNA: TGTGCAAGTCGCGGCCCCTACAGGGGGCTGAGGGAGCAGTACTTC
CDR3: CASRGPYRGLREQYF

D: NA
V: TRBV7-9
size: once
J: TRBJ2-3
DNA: TGTGCCAGCAGCCTGGGGCAGACTAGCACAGATACGCAGTATTTT
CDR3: CASSLGQTSTDTQYF

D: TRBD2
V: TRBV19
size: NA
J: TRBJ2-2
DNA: TGTGCCAGTAGTATGGTCGGCGGGAGGGGGGAGCTGTTTTTT
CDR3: CASSMVGGRGELFF

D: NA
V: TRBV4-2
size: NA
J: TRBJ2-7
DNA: TGTGCCAGCAGCCCGAACGAAGGCGGCTACGAGCAGTACTTC
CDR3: CASSPNEGGYEQYF

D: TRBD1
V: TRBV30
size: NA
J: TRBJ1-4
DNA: TGTGCCTGGAGTCTGGGACAGCCTCAGAGAAAACTGTTTTTT
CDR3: CAWSLGQPQRKLFF

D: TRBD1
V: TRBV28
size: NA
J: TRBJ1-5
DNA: TGTGCCAGCAGGCTCTCGACAGGGGGCAATCAGCCCCAGCATTTT
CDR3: CASRLSTGGNQPQHF

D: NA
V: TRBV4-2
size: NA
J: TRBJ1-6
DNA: TGTGCCAGCAGCCAAGATTTTAGTTATTCACCCCTCCACTTT
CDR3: CASSQDFSYSPLHF

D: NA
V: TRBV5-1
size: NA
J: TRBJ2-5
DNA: TGCGCCAGCAGCCCCACCAGGGGGGATTGGGAGACCCAGTACTTC
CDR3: CASSPTRGDWETQYF

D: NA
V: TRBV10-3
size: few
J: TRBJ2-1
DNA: TGTGCCATCAGTGAGTCGATTAGCGGCGGCAATGAGCAGTTCTTC
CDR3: CAISESISGGNEQFF

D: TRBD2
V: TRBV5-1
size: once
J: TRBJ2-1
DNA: TGCGCCAGCAGCTCTGGGACTAGCGGGGGCTACAATGAGCAGTTCTTC
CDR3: CASSSGTSGGYNEQFF